This entry lists 5 T cell receptor beta chains sequenced from one sample in a study of blood T cell repertoires in COVID-19. The method was immunoSEQ multiplex PCR; TCRdb's version includes in-frame clones alone and lacks a portion of them. The sample records about 400,000 clones, nearly 90% being singletons. The sequencing input was PBMCs or T cells enriched from blood (not recorded which). The receptor set was obtained from a woman aged 30 to 39 who had recovered from COVID-19.

This chain joins TRBV6-5 and TRBJ2-7; TRBD2 matches 7 bases. The CDR3 loop spans 15 amino acids. Germline V gene lookup returns CDR1 MNHEY and CDR2 SVGAGI. The J segment lost 4 bases and the V segment lost 7 bases, leaving 13 bases of the junction unmatched. CDR3 DNA sequence: TGTGCCAGCAAACTAGTTAGCGGGCGTATTTACGAGCAGTACTTC. Encoded protein: CASKLVSGRIYEQYF.

The V and J genes are TRBV29-1 and TRBJ1-5; D gene ambiguous. V was trimmed by 4 bases and J by 4 bases, leaving 8 bases between them. This CDR3 spans 12 amino acids. Per germline, CDR1 SQVTM and CDR2 ANQGSEA. CDR3 residues: CSVGSRNQPQHF. The DNA of the CDR3 is TGCAGCGTTGGTTCCAGGAATCAGCCCCAGCATTTT. The whole variable domain, filled in from reference TRBV29-1 and TRBJ1-5, reads SAVISQKPSRDICQRGTSLTIQCQVDSQVTMMFWYRQQPGQSLTLIATANQGSEATYESGFVIDKFPISRPNLTFSTLTVSNMSPEDSSIYLCSVGSRNQPQHFGDGTRLSIL.

The chain is built from TRBV4-1 and TRBJ2-7, with D tentatively TRBD1 (5 bases). Germline-derived CDR1 and CDR2 are MGHRA and YSYEKL. V shed 1 base and J shed 1 base, with 14 bases lying between them. The CDR3 is 16 residues long. The CDR3 sequence is CASSQVATASSYEQYF. CDR3 nucleotides: TGCGCCAGCAGCCAAGTTGCGACAGCTTCTTCCTACGAGCAGTACTTC.

This clone is a singleton in its sample. The chain uses TRBV6-5 and TRBJ1-4; no clear D. The CDR3 extends over 16 amino acids. Deletions cut 3 bases from V and 0 bases from J, with 11 bases between. Per germline, CDR1 MNHEY and CDR2 SVGAGI. CDR3 nucleotide sequence: TGTGCCAGCAGTTATACAGAAGCATCAACTAATGAAAAACTGTTTTTT. This translates into CASSYTEASTNEKLFF.

The rearrangement links TRBV5-8 to TRBJ2-2; D is uncertain. The V end lost 4 bases, the J end lost 0 bases, and 10 bases lay between the germline ends. The germline V gene encodes CDR1 SGHTS and CDR2 YDEGEE. The CDR3 is 15 residues long. CDR3 sequence: CASSADNTNTGELFF. For the CDR3, the DNA is TGTGCCAGCAGCGCTGACAATACGAACACCGGGGAGCTGTTTTTT.